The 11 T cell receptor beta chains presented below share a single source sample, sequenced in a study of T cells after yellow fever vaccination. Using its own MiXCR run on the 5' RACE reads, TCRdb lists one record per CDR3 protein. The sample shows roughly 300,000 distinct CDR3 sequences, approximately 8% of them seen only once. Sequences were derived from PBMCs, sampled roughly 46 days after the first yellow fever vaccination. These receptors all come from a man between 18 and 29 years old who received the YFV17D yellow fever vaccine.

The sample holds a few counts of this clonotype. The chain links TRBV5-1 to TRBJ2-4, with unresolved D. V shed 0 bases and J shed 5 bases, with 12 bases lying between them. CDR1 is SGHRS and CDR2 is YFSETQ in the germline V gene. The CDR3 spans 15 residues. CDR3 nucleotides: TGCGCCAGCAGCTTGGGCAGTCCCTCGGAAAACATTCAGTACTTC. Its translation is CASSLGSPSENIQYF.

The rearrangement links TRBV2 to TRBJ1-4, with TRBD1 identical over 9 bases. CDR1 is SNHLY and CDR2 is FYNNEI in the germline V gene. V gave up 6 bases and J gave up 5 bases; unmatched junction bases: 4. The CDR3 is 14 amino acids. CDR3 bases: TGTGCCAGCAGCTCGGACAGGGGAAATGAAAAACTGTTTTTT. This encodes CASSSDRGNEKLFF.

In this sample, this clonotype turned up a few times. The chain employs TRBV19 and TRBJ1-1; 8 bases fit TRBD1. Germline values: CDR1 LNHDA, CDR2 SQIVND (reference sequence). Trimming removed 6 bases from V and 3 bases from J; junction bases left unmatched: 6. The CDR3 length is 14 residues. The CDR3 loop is CASRRDRWDTEAFF. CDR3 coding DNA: TGTGCCAGTAGACGGGACAGGTGGGACACTGAAGCTTTCTTT.

The CDR3 is CATTDGTGWFNEQFF. CDR3 coding DNA: TGTGCCACCACGGACGGGACAGGGTGGTTCAATGAGCAGTTCTTC. The genes are TRBV5-8 and TRBJ2-1, with 9 bases that match TRBD1. The CDR3 extends over 15 amino acids. The V segment lost 9 bases and the J segment 6 bases; nucleotides outside the gene matches: 13. CDR1 and CDR2 from the germline V gene are SGHTS and YDEGEE. Using reference TRBV5-8 and TRBJ2-1 for the parts outside the CDR3, the full variable domain is EAGVTQSPTHLIKTRGQQATLRCSPISGHTSVYWYQQALGLGLQFLLWYDEGEERNRGNFPPRFSGRQFPNYSSELNVNALELEDSALYLCATTDGTGWFNEQFFGPGTRLTVL.

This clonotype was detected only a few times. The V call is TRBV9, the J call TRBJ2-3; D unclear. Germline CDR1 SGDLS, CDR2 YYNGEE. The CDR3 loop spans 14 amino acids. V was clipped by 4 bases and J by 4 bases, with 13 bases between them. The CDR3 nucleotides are TGTGCCAGCAGCTATGCGCTAGTGGCAGATACGCAGTATTTT. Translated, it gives CASSYALVADTQYF.

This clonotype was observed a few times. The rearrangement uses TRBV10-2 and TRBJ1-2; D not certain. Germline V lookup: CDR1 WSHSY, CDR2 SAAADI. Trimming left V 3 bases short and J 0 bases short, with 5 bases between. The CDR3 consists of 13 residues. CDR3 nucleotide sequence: TGCGCCAGCAGTGATGTCTCTAACTATGGCTACACCTTC. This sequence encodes CASSDVSNYGYTF.

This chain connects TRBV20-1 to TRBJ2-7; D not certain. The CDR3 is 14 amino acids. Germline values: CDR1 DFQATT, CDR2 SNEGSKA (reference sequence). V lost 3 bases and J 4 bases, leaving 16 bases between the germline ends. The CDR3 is CSASSTLDVYEQYV. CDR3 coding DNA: TGCAGTGCTAGTTCCACTCTAGACGTTTACGAGCAGTACGTC.

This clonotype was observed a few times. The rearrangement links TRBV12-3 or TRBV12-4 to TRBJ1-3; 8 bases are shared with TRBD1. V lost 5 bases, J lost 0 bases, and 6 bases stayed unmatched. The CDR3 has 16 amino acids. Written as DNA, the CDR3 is TGTGCCAGCAGTCGACAGGGGACCCTCTCTGGAAACACCATATATTTT. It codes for CASSRQGTLSGNTIYF.

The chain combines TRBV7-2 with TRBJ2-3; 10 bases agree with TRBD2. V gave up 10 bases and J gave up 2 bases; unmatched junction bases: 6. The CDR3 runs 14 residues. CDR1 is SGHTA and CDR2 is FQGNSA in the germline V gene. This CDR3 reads CATALAGFTDTQYF. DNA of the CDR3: TGTGCCACTGCACTAGCGGGGTTCACAGATACGCAGTATTTT. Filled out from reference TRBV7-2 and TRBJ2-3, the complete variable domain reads GAGVSQSPSNKVTEKGKDVELRCDPISGHTALYWYRQSLGQGLEFLIYFQGNSAPDKSGLPSDRFSAERTGGSVSTLTIQRTQQEDSAVYLCATALAGFTDTQYFGPGTRLTVL.

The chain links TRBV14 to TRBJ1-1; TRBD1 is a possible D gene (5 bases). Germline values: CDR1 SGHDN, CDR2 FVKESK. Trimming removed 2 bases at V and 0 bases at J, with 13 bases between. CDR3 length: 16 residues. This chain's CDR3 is CASSQYLPRVNTEAFF. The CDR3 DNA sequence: TGTGCCAGCAGCCAATACCTCCCCAGGGTGAACACTGAAGCTTTCTTT.

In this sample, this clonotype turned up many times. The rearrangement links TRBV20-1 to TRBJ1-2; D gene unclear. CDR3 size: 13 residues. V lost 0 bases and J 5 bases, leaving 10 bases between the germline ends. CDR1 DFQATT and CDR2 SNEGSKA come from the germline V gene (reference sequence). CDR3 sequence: CSARDLGLYGYTF. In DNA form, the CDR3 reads TGCAGTGCTAGAGACCTCGGACTTTATGGCTACACCTTC.